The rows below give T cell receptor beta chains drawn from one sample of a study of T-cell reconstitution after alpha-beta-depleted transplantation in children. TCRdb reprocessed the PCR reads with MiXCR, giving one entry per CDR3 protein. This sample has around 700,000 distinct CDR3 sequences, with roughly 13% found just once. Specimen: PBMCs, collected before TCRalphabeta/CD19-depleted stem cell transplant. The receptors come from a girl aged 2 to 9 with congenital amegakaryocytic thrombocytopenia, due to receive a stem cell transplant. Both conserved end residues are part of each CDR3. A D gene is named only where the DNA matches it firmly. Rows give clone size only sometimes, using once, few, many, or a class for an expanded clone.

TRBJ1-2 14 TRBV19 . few TGTGCCAGTAGTGATGGAATCACAGGCTATGGCTACACCTTC CASSDGITGYGYTF
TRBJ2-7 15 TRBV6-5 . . TGTGCCAGCAGTTGGGGTTGGGGGATCTCCTACGAGCAGTACTTC CASSWGWGISYEQYF
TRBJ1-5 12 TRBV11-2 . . TGTGCCAGCAGCCCCTTGACAAGACCCCAGCATTTT CASSPLTRPQHF
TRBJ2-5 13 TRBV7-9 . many TGTGCCAGCACCCCACAAGGCGGAGAGACCCAGTACTTC CASTPQGGETQYF
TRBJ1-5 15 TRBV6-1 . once TGTGCCAGCAGTGGCCTCACAGCGGGCAATCAGCCCCAGCATTTT CASSGLTAGNQPQHF
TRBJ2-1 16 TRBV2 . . TGTGCCACCGTGACAGAGCGGGTCGCCTCCTACAATGAGCAGTTCTTC CATVTERVASYNEQFF
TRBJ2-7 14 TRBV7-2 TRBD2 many TGTGCCAGCAGCTCCAGCGGGGGAATCTACGAGCAGTACTTC CASSSSGGIYEQYF
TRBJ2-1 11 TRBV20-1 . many TGCAGTGCAAATAGACACGATGAGCAGTTCTTC CSANRHDEQFF
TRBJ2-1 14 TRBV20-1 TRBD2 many TGCAGTGCTAAGCCGGGACTAGGGACCAATGAGCAGTTCTTC CSAKPGLGTNEQFF
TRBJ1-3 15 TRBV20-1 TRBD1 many TGCAGTGCTAGAGATATCCGGGACAGTGGTAACACCATATATTTT CSARDIRDSGNTIYF
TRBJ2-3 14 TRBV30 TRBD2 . TGTGCCTGGAGTGTGAAGTGGGAGGGAAATACGCAGTATTTT CAWSVKWEGNTQYF
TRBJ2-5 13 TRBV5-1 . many TGCGCCAGCAGCTTTACAGATCGGGAGACCCAGTACTTC CASSFTDRETQYF
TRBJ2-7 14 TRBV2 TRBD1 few TGTGCCAGCAGGACAGGGGGAAGCTCCTACGAGCAGTACTTC CASRTGGSSYEQYF
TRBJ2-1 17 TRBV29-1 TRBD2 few TGCAGCGTTCCAACTAGCGTGGGAAGGGGCTCCTACAATGAGCAGTTCTTC CSVPTSVGRGSYNEQFF
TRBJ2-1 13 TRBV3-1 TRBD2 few TGTGCCAGCAGTCCTAGCGGGAGTTTTGAGCAGTTCTTC CASSPSGSFEQFF
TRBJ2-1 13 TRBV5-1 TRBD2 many TGCGCCACCGCCGCTAGCGGGAGTGGTGAGCAGTTCTTC CATAASGSGEQFF
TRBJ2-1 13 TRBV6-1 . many TGTGCCAGCAGTACGACTCGGAACAATGAGCAGTTCTTC CASSTTRNNEQFF
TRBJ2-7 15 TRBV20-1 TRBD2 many TGCAGTGCTAGAGATCGCGCTAGCGGTTACTACGAGCAGTACTTC CSARDRASGYYEQYF
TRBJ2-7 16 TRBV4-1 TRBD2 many TGCGCCAGCAGCCAAGCGGGAGGTACCACCTCCTACGAGCAGTACTTC CASSQAGGTTSYEQYF
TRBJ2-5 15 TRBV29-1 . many TGCAGCGTACTATTACTTGCGGGGTTCCAAGAGACCCAGTACTTC CSVLLLAGFQETQYF
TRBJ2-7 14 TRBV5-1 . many TGCGCCAGCAGCTTGACGGCTCCCGACTCCGAGCAGTACTTC CASSLTAPDSEQYF
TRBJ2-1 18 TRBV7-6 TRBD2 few TGTGCCAGCAGCTTACCCCCGGGACTAGCGGAATCCCACAATGAGCAGTTCTTC CASSLPPGLAESHNEQFF
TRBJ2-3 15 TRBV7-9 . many TGTGCCAGCAGCTTAGTCCAGGGGACGACAGATACGCAGTATTTT CASSLVQGTTDTQYF
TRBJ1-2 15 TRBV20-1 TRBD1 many TGCAGTGCTAGAGTCACGGACAGGGCTAACTATGGCTACACCTTC CSARVTDRANYGYTF
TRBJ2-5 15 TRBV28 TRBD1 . TGTGCCAGCAGCACGAGACAGGGTCTGGAGGAGACCCAGTACTTC CASSTRQGLEETQYF
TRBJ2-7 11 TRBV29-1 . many TGCAGCTTTATTCTTTGGGAAGAGCAGTACTTC CSFILWEEQYF
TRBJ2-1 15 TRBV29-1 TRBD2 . TGCAGCGCAACGACTAGCGGGAGGGCCAGGAATGAGCAGTTCTTC CSATTSGRARNEQFF
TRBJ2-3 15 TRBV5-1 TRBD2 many TGCGCCAGCAGGCGGACTAGCGGGAGCGCAGATACGCAGTATTTT CASRRTSGSADTQYF
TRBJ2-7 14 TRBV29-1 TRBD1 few TGCAGCGTTGTATCGACAGGGTACTCCTACGAGCAGTACTTC CSVVSTGYSYEQYF
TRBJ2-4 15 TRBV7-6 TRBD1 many TGTGCCAGCAGCCCGATGCCGGGACAGAAAAACATTCAGTACTTC CASSPMPGQKNIQYF
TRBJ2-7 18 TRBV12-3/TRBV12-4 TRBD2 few TGTGCCAGCAGCCTATTCTGGACTAGCGGGAGTAGCTCCTACGAGCAGTACTTC CASSLFWTSGSSSYEQYF
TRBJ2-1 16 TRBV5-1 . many TGCGCCAGCAGCCCGCAGGGGACTGGATTCTACAATGAGCAGTTCTTC CASSPQGTGFYNEQFF
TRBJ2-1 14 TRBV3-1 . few TGTGCCAGCAGCCCCGACGGCAGGGGAGATGAGCAGTTCTTC CASSPDGRGDEQFF
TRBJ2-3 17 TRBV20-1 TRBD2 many TGCAGTGCTAGACCTTTACGGACTAGCGGCATTAAAGATACGCAGTATTTT CSARPLRTSGIKDTQYF
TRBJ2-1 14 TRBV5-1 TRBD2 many TGCGCCAGCAGACTAGCGGGAGCGAATAATGAGCAGTTCTTC CASRLAGANNEQFF
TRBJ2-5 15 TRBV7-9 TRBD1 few TGTGCCAGCAGCGCCACGGGACAGGCTAAAGAGACCCAGTACTTC CASSATGQAKETQYF